A single TCR beta chain is shown here with its context. Its antigen is unidentified. MiXCR, run by TCRdb on the 5' RACE reads, gives a single entry per CDR3 protein. The sample holds 84,000 or so distinct CDR3 sequences, 11% to 15% seen once. The entry originates in a study of T-cell memory formation after mild COVID-19. Findings and limits, study-wide: Those CD4+ clones that contracted were mainly in CM and EM (CD8+ ones in EMRA). A second wave of clones peaked on day 37, and their SARS-CoV-2 specificity went unconfirmed. Among clones contracting day 15 to 85, CD4/CD8 was balanced, whereas later expanders leaned CD4+.

This TCR derives from an adult woman who had mild COVID-19 (a few samples of this study predate the infection). Cell type and time point are not known. The source material was PBMCs or a T cell subset sorted from them (not recorded which).

CDR3 sequence (DNA): TGTGCCAGCAGTTTATGGACAGGGGTATACAATGAGCAGTTCTTC. Residues: CASSLWTGVYNEQFF. J is TRBJ2-1 and V is TRBV6-2 or TRBV6-3, with 9 bases lining up with TRBD1. The CDR3 sequence is 15 residues long. V shed 4 bases and J 4 bases; nucleotides not matched to a gene: 5. Per germline, CDR1 MNHEY and CDR2 SVGEGT.